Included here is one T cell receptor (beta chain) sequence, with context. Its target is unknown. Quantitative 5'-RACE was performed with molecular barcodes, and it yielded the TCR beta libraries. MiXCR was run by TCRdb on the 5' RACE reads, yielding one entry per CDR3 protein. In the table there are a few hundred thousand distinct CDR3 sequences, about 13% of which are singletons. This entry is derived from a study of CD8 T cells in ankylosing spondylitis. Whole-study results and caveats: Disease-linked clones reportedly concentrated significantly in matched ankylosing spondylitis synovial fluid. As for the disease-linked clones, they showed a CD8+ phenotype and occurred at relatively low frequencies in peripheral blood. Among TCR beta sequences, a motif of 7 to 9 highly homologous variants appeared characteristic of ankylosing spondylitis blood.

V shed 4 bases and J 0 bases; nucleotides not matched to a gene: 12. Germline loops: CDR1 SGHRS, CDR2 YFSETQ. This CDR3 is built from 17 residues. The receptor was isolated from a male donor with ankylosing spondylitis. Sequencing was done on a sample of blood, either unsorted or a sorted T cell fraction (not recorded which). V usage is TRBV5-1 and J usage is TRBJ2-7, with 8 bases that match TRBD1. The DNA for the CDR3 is TGCGCCAGCAGCACCCGCCCAGGACAGGGTAACTCCTACGAGCAGTACTTC. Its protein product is CASSTRPGQGNSYEQYF.